The 2 T cell receptor beta chains below all came from one sample that was sequenced in a study of T cell clones after liver transplantation. Profiled with immunoSEQ multiplex PCR; TCRdb holds only in-frame clones, not every one. The sample shows roughly 56,000 clones, about 69% of them seen only once. The specimen comprised CD4+ T cells from blood, sampled roughly 55 months after liver transplant. All receptors derive from a human patient who received a liver transplant. Part of the T cells may come from the graft donor.

This chain connects TRBV6-5 to TRBJ1-1; D call uncertain. V was pared by 4 bases and J by 0 bases, with 12 bases between. CDR3 size: 15 residues. CDR1 and CDR2 from the germline V gene are MNHEY and SVGAGI. CDR3 protein: CASSLPGFMNTEAFF. CDR3 nucleotides: TGTGCCAGCAGTTTGCCTGGGTTCATGAACACTGAAGCTTTCTTT.

The J gene is TRBJ1-1, the V gene TRBV6-5; 7 nucleotides align to TRBD1. V lost 6 bases to trimming and J lost 8 bases; unmatched junction nucleotides: 9. The CDR3 length is 13 residues. Germline CDR1 reads MNHEY; CDR2 reads SVGAGI. The CDR3 here is CASRRDSPVEAFF. The CDR3 coding sequence is TGTGCCAGCAGACGGGACAGCCCGGTAGAAGCTTTCTTT.